These 10 T cell receptor beta chains were all obtained from the same sample, sequenced in a study of cytomegalovirus exposure and HLA in healthy donors. This PCR relied on a set of 60 Vbeta primers and 13 Jbeta primers. Profiling relied on immunoSEQ multiplex PCR, and the TCRdb table lists in-frame clones only, not all of them. The sample has around 76,000 clones; more than 60% are singletons. Sequenced input: PBMCs. The receptors originated from a man aged 40-55 years in good health and CMV-seronegative.

The V call is TRBV9, the J call TRBJ1-4; no clear D. CDR3 length: 13 residues. The V gene lost 1 base and the J gene lost 8 bases, with 9 bases spanning the gap. Germline-derived CDR1 and CDR2 are SGDLS and YYNGEE. The CDR3: CASSVIPGEKLFF. CDR3 nucleotide sequence: TGTGCCAGCAGCGTAATCCCAGGAGAAAAACTGTTTTTT. Filled out from reference TRBV9 and TRBJ1-4, the complete variable domain reads DSGVTQTPKHLITATGQRVTLRCSPRSGDLSVYWYQQSLDQGLQFLIQYYNGEERAKGNILERFSAQQFPDLHSELNLSSLELGDSALYFCASSVIPGEKLFFGSGTQLSVL.

This clone was seen more than once but under ten times. The V gene is TRBV6-1, the J gene TRBJ2-7; no firm D call. Germline CDR1 and CDR2: MNHNS and SASEGT. There are 16 residues in the CDR3. The V end lost 4 bases, the J end lost 3 bases, and 19 bases lay between the germline ends. This CDR3 is CASSAGSAIGHYEQYF. In DNA form, the CDR3 reads TGTGCCAGCAGTGCCGGGTCCGCGATAGGCCACTACGAGCAGTACTTC.

This chain connects TRBV19 to TRBJ2-1; D uncertain. The length of the CDR3 is 13 residues. The germline gives CDR1 LNHDA, CDR2 SQIVND (reference sequence). V lost 5 bases to trimming and J lost 7 bases, with 12 bases between them. The CDR3 DNA reads as TGTGCCAGTAGTCCATATCAGTGGAATGAGCAGTTCTTC. Translation gives CASSPYQWNEQFF.

The rearrangement joins TRBV10-1 to TRBJ2-1; no firm D call. CDR1 is WNHNN, CDR2 SYGVQD, per germline (reference sequence). The CDR3 is 14 amino acids. V was cut by 7 bases and J by 6 bases, with 16 bases left in between. CDR3 nucleotides: TGCGCCAGCATCCTAATCAGGAAATCCAATGAGCAGTTCTTC. This codes for CASILIRKSNEQFF.

The chain employs TRBV19 and TRBJ2-5; 11 bases agree with TRBD1. After removal of 10 bases from V and 5 bases from J, the junction contained 6 bases not matched to a gene. Germline-derived CDR1 and CDR2 are LNHDA and SQIVND (reference sequence). CDR3 length: 13 amino acids. CDR3 protein: CATGTGGRETQYF. The CDR3 DNA sequence: TGTGCCACTGGGACAGGGGGTAGGGAGACCCAGTACTTC.

The V call is TRBV6-5, the J call TRBJ1-5; D is unresolved. Germline V gene sequence: CDR1 MNHEY, CDR2 SVGAGI. The V end was cut by 7 bases, the J end by 2 bases, with 6 bases between. The CDR3 has 12 amino acids. The CDR3 DNA is TGTGCCAGCACCACTCGCAATCAGCCCCAGCATTTT. As protein: CASTTRNQPQHF.

The chain has TRBV10-3 and TRBJ2-7; 7 bases match TRBD1. J gave up 1 base and V 10 bases, and 7 bases lay outside the gene matches. Germline CDR1 is ENHRY and CDR2 is SYGVKD. The length of the CDR3 is 13 residues. The CDR3 DNA reads as TGTGCCACGACCGGGACAGAATCCTACGAGCAGTACTTC. It yields the protein CATTGTESYEQYF.

V is TRBV19 and J is TRBJ2-4, with 7 bases matching TRBD1. Germline V gene sequence: CDR1 LNHDA, CDR2 SQIVND (reference sequence). This CDR3 has 16 residues. The V gene end was trimmed by 5 bases and the J gene end by 4 bases; junction bases not matched to a gene: 11. CDR3 nucleotide sequence: TGTGCCAGTAGTCCCCCTCCAGGGGGACCGAAAAACATTCAGTACTTC. It is translated as CASSPPPGGPKNIQYF.

This rearrangement joins TRBV6-6 to TRBJ1-1; D ambiguous. The CDR3 is made up of 14 amino acids. V shed 6 bases and J shed 1 base, with 12 bases lying between them. Germline V lookup: CDR1 MNHNY, CDR2 SVGAGI (reference sequence). CDR3 coding DNA: TGTGCCAGCAGATCAGACACCAAGAACACTGAAGCTTTCTTT. This gives the protein CASRSDTKNTEAFF.

Worth noting for this clone: The sample holds other DNA sequences that translate to the same CDR3. V usage is TRBV6-5 and J usage is TRBJ2-7, with 10 bases matching TRBD2. Per germline, CDR1 MNHEY and CDR2 SVGAGI. The CDR3 contains 14 residues. The V and J ends lost 6 bases and 5 bases, in that order; junction bases with no gene match: 7. The CDR3 DNA reads TGTGCCAGCAGCCGTAGCGGGAGGAAGAACGAGCAGTACTTC. Translation: CASSRSGRKNEQYF.